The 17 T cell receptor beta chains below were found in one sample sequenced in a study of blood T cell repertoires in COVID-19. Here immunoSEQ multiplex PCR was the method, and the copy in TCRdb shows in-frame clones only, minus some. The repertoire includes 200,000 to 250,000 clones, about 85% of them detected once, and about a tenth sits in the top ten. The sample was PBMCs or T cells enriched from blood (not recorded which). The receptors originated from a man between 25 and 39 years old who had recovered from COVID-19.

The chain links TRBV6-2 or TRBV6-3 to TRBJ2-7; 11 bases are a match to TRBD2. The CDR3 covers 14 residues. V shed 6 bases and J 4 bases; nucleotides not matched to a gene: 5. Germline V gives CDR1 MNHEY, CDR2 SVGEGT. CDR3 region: CASSNLAGGYEQYF. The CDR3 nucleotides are TGTGCCAGCAGCAACCTAGCGGGGGGATACGAGCAGTACTTC.

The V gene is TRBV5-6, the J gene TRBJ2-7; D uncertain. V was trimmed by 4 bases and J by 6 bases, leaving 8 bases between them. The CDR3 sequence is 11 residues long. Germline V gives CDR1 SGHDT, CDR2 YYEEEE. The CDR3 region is CASSRDIEQYF. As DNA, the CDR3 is TGTGCCAGCAGCAGAGACATCGAGCAGTACTTC.

The CDR3 DNA reads as TGTGCCATCAACGCGACAGGGGAATCACCCCTCCACTTT. Translating it yields CAINATGESPLHF. J is TRBJ1-6 and V is TRBV10-3; TRBD1 matches 8 bases. Losses at the gene ends were 7 bases for V and 10 bases for J; bases not matched to a gene: 6. The CDR3 consists of 13 residues. Germline assignment: CDR1 ENHRY and CDR2 SYGVKD.

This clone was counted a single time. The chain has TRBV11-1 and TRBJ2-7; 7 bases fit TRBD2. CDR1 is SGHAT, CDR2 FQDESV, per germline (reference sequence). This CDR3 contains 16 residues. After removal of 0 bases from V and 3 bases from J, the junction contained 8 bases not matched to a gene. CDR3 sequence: CASSLAGSRGSYEQYF. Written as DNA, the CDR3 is TGTGCCAGCAGCTTAGCGGGTTCTCGCGGGAGCTACGAGCAGTACTTC.

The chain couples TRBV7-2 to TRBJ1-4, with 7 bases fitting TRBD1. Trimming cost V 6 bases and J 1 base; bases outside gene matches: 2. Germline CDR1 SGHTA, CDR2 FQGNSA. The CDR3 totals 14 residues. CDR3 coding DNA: TGTGCCAGCAGTTCAGGGGGAACTAATGAAAAACTGTTTTTT. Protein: CASSSGGTNEKLFF.

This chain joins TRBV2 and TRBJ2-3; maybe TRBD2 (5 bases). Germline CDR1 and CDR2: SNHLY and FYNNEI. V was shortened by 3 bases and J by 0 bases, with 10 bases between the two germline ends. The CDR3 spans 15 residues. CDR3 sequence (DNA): TGTGCCAGCAGTGACGTCGGGGTAAGCACAGATACGCAGTATTTT. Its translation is CASSDVGVSTDTQYF.

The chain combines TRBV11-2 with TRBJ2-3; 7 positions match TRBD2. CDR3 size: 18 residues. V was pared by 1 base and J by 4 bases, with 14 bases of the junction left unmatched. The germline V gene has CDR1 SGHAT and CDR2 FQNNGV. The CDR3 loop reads CASSLGPHVSGESDTQYF. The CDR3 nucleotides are TGTGCCAGCAGCTTAGGACCCCACGTGAGCGGGGAATCAGATACGCAGTATTTT. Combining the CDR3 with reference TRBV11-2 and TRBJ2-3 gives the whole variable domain EAGVAQSPRYKIIEKRQSVAFWCNPISGHATLYWYQQILGQGPKLLIQFQNNGVVDDSQLPKDRFSAERLKGVDSTLKIQPAKLEDSAVYLCASSLGPHVSGESDTQYFGPGTRLTVL.

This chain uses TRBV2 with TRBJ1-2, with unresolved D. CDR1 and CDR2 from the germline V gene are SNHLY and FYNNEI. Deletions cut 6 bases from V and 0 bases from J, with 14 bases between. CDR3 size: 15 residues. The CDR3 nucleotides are TGTGCCAGCAGGACACAGACTACGGCTAACTATGGCTACACCTTC. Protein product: CASRTQTTANYGYTF.

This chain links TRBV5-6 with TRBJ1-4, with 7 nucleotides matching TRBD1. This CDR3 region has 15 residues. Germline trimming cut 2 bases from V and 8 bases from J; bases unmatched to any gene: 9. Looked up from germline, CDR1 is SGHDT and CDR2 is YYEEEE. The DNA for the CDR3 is TGTGCCAGCAGCTTAGGGGGCTCTCCCTACGAAAAACTGTTTTTT. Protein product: CASSLGGSPYEKLFF.

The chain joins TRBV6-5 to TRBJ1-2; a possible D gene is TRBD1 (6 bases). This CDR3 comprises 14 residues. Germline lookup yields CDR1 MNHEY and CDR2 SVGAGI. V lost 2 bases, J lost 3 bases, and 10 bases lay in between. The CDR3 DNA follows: TGTGCCAGCAGTTACACACAGGGCCACTATGGCTACACCTTC. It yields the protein CASSYTQGHYGYTF.

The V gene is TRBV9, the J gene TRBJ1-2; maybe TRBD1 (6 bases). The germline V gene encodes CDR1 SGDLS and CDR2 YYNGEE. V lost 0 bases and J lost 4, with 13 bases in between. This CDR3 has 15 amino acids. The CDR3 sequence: CASSVEGQGLYGYTF. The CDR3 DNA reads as TGTGCCAGCAGCGTAGAGGGCCAGGGGCTCTATGGCTACACCTTC. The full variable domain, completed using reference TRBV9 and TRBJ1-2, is DSGVTQTPKHLITATGQRVTLRCSPRSGDLSVYWYQQSLDQGLQFLIQYYNGEERAKGNILERFSAQQFPDLHSELNLSSLELGDSALYFCASSVEGQGLYGYTFGSGTRLTVV.

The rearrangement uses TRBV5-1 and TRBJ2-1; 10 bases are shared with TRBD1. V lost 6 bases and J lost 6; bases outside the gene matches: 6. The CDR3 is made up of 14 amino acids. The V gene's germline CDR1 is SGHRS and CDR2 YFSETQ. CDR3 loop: CASNRDRGFNEQFF. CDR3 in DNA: TGCGCCAGCAACCGGGACAGGGGTTTCAATGAGCAGTTCTTC.

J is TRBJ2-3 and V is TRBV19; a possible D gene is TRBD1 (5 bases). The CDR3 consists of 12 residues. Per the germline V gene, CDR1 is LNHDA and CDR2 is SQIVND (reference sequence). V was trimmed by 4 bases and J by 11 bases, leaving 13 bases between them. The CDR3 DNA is TGTGCCAGTAGTAATGGGGCCGGAAAGCAGTATTTT. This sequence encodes CASSNGAGKQYF.

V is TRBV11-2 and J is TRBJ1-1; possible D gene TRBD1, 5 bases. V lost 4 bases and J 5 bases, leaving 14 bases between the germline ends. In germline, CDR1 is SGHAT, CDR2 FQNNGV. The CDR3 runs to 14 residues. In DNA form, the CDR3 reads TGTGCCAGCAGCTCAATCAGGGTTTGGACTGAAGCTTTCTTT. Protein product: CASSSIRVWTEAFF. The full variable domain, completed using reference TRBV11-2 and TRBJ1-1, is EAGVAQSPRYKIIEKRQSVAFWCNPISGHATLYWYQQILGQGPKLLIQFQNNGVVDDSQLPKDRFSAERLKGVDSTLKIQPAKLEDSAVYLCASSSIRVWTEAFFGQGTRLTVV.

The DNA of the CDR3 is TGTGCCACCAGTGACGGGACAATTAATCAGCCCCAGCATTTT. Translating it yields CATSDGTINQPQHF. The chain has TRBV24-1 and TRBJ1-5; D possibly corresponds to TRBD1 (6 bases). V was pared by 4 bases and J by 4 bases, with 10 bases between. The germline V gene encodes CDR1 KGHDR and CDR2 SFDVKD. The length of the CDR3 is 14 residues.

This CDR3 reads CASSPRSGVRNTGELFF. CDR3 coding DNA: TGTGCCAGCAGCCCTCGCAGCGGGGTGAGAAACACCGGGGAGCTGTTTTTT. The genes are TRBV7-3 and TRBJ2-2; 7 bases line up with TRBD2. V was clipped by 5 bases and J by 2 bases; unmatched bases: 11. The germline gives CDR1 SGHTA, CDR2 FQGTGA. The CDR3 sequence is 17 residues long.

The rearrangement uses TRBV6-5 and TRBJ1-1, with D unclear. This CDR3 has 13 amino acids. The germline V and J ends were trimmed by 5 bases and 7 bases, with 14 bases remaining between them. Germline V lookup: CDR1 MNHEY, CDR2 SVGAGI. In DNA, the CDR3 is TGTGCCAGCAGTCCAAGGATCGGGGATGAAGCTTTCTTT. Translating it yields CASSPRIGDEAFF.